The next 22 T cell receptor beta chains were all read from a single sample in a study of identical twins (dated by TCRdb to 2016 to 2018). The library relied on 5' RACE. Data came from an Illumina HiSeq 2000. TCRdb reran the public reads through fastp at Q25 and MiXCR, keeping productive beta chains. For every CDR3 protein sequence, its rows merge into one entry that carries the most common genes and DNA. Across this sample there are around 100,000 distinct CDR3 sequences, with 5.5% to 7% seen only once. Approximately 12% of the sample rests with the top ten. The sample taken for sequencing was memory T cells sorted from blood. The cell subset or site label for this specimen denotes: CD45RO+ enriched T cells. The receptors shown here come from a woman between 45 and 65 years old in good health.

This clonotype was recorded at least ten times. This chain connects TRBV12-3 or TRBV12-4 to TRBJ1-4, with TRBD1 matching 7 bases. This CDR3 has 16 amino acids. J lost 3 bases, V lost 7 bases, and 11 bases had no gene match. The CDR3 is CASKLTGDSPNEKLFF. DNA of the CDR3: TGTGCCAGCAAACTCACAGGGGACAGCCCTAATGAAAAACTGTTTTTT.

This clonotype came up many times. This chain connects TRBV5-6 to TRBJ2-1; D may be TRBD1 or TRBD2 (6 bases each). The CDR3 is 16 amino acids. Trimming took off 0 bases at V and 7 bases at J, with 17 bases between the two ends. CDR1 and CDR2 (germline): SGHDT, YYEEEE. The CDR3 here is CASSLGLGARDNEQFF. In DNA, the CDR3 is TGTGCCAGCAGCTTGGGTCTGGGGGCGCGGGATAATGAGCAGTTCTTC.

This clonotype was detected many times. The chain links TRBV10-3 to TRBJ2-2; D gene ambiguous. The CDR3 is made up of 12 amino acids. Trimming cost V 3 bases and J 6 bases, with 5 bases left between them. Germline V gene lookup returns CDR1 ENHRY and CDR2 SYGVKD. The CDR3: CAISDRSGELFF. For the CDR3, the DNA is TGTGCCATCAGTGACCGATCCGGGGAGCTGTTTTTT.

This clonotype came up many times. The chain employs TRBV19 and TRBJ2-2, with TRBD2 as a possible D gene (6 bases). The germline V gene encodes CDR1 LNHDA and CDR2 SQIVND (reference sequence). Trimming cost V 3 bases and J 5 bases, with 22 bases left between them. The CDR3 length is 18 residues. The chain's CDR3 is CASSMVGSGVRWTGELFF. The CDR3 nucleotides are TGTGCCAGTAGTATGGTAGGGTCGGGAGTGCGATGGACCGGGGAGCTGTTTTTT.

This clonotype was counted at least ten times. The chain recombines TRBV11-2 with TRBJ2-7, with a tentative D call TRBD1 (5 bases). The germline V gene encodes CDR1 SGHAT and CDR2 FQNNGV. Trimming took 2 bases from V and 6 from J, leaving 11 bases between them. The CDR3 covers 13 residues. DNA for the CDR3: TGTGCCAGCAGCTTAAAGCAGGGCGGCGAGCAGTACTTC. It specifies CASSLKQGGEQYF.

This clonotype appeared many times. The V gene is TRBV4-1, the J gene TRBJ2-1; 12 nucleotides align to TRBD2. The CDR3 is 14 amino acids. CDR1 is MGHRA, CDR2 YSYEKL, per germline. Trimming at V came to 3 bases and at J to 7 bases, leaving 1 base not matched to a gene. The CDR3 bases are TGCGCCAGCAGCCACCTAGCGGGAGGGAATGAGCAGTTCTTC. The encoded protein is CASSHLAGGNEQFF.

This clonotype showed up just a few times. This chain links TRBV6-1 with TRBJ1-1, with 9 bases aligning to TRBD1. The CDR3 runs 13 residues. CDR1 is MNHNS, CDR2 SASEGT, per germline. J lost 4 bases, V lost 9 bases, and 6 bases had no gene match. This chain's CDR3 is CARRDRAFTEAFF. Here the CDR3 DNA reads TGTGCCAGACGGGACAGGGCTTTCACTGAAGCTTTCTTT.

This clonotype was seen a handful of times. V is TRBV7-3 and J is TRBJ1-1; D is unresolved. The CDR3 is 13 residues long. Germline CDR1 is SGHTA and CDR2 is FQGTGA. V shed 6 bases and J shed 1 base, with 9 bases lying between them. In DNA form, the CDR3 reads TGTGCCAGCAGTCCTCAAGCGAACACTGAAGCTTTCTTT. Protein product: CASSPQANTEAFF.

The rearrangement joins TRBV12-3 or TRBV12-4 to TRBJ1-5; possible D gene TRBD1, 6 bases. The CDR3 runs 15 residues. V was pared by 1 base and J by 11 bases, with 18 bases between. In nucleotides, the CDR3 is TGTGCCAGCAGTTTAGGCCAGGGGTGGATGAAGGCCCAGCATTTT. Amino acids: CASSLGQGWMKAQHF.

About this clonotype: This may be a read error: a much more frequent sequence differs by one nucleotide. V is TRBV6-5 and J is TRBJ1-2, with a tentative D call TRBD1 (5 bases). Germline loops: CDR1 MNHEY, CDR2 SVGAGI. This CDR3 region has 13 residues. This CDR3 is CASSRGVRDGYPF. The CDR3 DNA reads TGTGCCAGCAGCCGGGGGGTCAGGGATGGCTACCCCTTC.

This clonotype was seen ten or more times. This chain joins TRBV6-2 or TRBV6-3 and TRBJ2-6; D is ambiguous. CDR3 length: 15 amino acids. Germline values: CDR1 MNHEY, CDR2 SVGEGT. With 6 bases removed from V and 4 bases from J, the gap between germline ends came to 13 bases. The DNA of the CDR3 is TGTGCCAGCAGCGCCTTGGGTTCCGGGGCCAACGTCCTGACTTTC. This encodes CASSALGSGANVLTF.

In its sample, this clonotype was seen many times. The rearrangement joins TRBV29-1 to TRBJ2-3, with TRBD1 matching 9 bases. V dropped 4 bases and J dropped 0; count of bases not matched to a gene: 2. The CDR3 has 14 amino acids. Germline lookup yields CDR1 SQVTM and CDR2 ANQGSEA. The CDR3 DNA follows: TGCAGCGTTGCCGGGACAGGGAGCACAGATACGCAGTATTTT. Protein product: CSVAGTGSTDTQYF.

This clonotype was seen ten or more times. The chain carries TRBV24-1 and TRBJ2-5, with 10 nucleotides matching TRBD2. After removal of 3 bases from V and 5 bases from J, the junction contained 11 bases not matched to a gene. The CDR3 covers 17 residues. Germline CDR1 KGHDR, CDR2 SFDVKD. The CDR3 reads CATSDDTAGGPSETQYF. DNA for the CDR3: TGTGCCACCAGTGATGATACAGCGGGAGGGCCCTCGGAGACCCAGTACTTC.

The table lists this clonotype with many counts. V usage is TRBV7-2 and J usage is TRBJ2-1; 7 positions match TRBD2. The germline gives CDR1 SGHTA, CDR2 FQGNSA. This CDR3 comprises 19 residues. V dropped 1 base and J dropped 0; count of bases not matched to a gene: 12. The CDR3 DNA reads TGTGCCAGCAGCTTAGGATTATGGCTAGCGGCTAGCTCCTACAATGAGCAGTTCTTC. Translating it yields CASSLGLWLAASSYNEQFF.

This clonotype has at least ten counts. The chain is built from TRBV3-1 and TRBJ2-1; possibly TRBD1 for D (5 bases). Trimming took off 2 bases at V and 8 bases at J, with 19 bases between the two ends. CDR1 is LGHDT and CDR2 is YNNKEL in the germline V gene (reference sequence). The CDR3 sequence is 16 residues long. The DNA of the CDR3 is TGTGCCAGCAGCCAATGGCAGGGTAAAACCCCGGATGAGCAGTTCTTC. It translates to CASSQWQGKTPDEQFF.

This clonotype was seen many times. This sequence joins TRBV29-1 and TRBJ1-1; D may be TRBD1 (6 bases). V was shortened by 6 bases and J by 6 bases, with 11 bases between the two germline ends. Germline-derived CDR1 and CDR2 are SQVTM and ANQGSEA. The CDR3 consists of 11 residues. The CDR3 loop is CSVVGGAEAFF. The CDR3 DNA is TGCAGCGTAGTAGGGGGGGCTGAAGCTTTCTTT.

This clonotype was observed at least ten times. The chain recombines TRBV20-1 with TRBJ2-1; 7 nucleotides line up with TRBD2. The V gene end was trimmed by 5 bases and the J gene end by 9 bases; junction bases not matched to a gene: 13. CDR1 and CDR2 (germline): DFQATT, SNEGSKA (reference sequence). The CDR3 consists of 14 residues. Here the CDR3 reads CSAPRAAPGGEQFF. CDR3 nucleotide sequence: TGCAGTGCTCCCCGAGCAGCTCCGGGGGGTGAGCAGTTCTTC.

This clonotype was found many times. The gene calls are TRBV5-1 and TRBJ2-3; unclear D gene. Germline loops: CDR1 SGHRS, CDR2 YFSETQ. The ends were cut back, 5 bases at V and 0 bases at J, with 7 bases in the middle. The CDR3 spans 13 residues. The CDR3 protein is CASSRRSTDTQYF. The CDR3 bases are TGCGCCAGCAGTCGCCGAAGCACAGATACGCAGTATTTT.

The rearrangement uses TRBV30 and TRBJ2-1; TRBD2 matches 8 bases. The junction had 9 bases not matched to a gene; V was cut back by 4 bases and J by 7 bases. The length of the CDR3 is 14 residues. In germline, CDR1 is GTSNPN, CDR2 SVGIG (reference sequence). In DNA, the CDR3 is TGTGCCTGGACCGGAGGGACTAGAGGTAATGAGCAGTTCTTC. Its translation: CAWTGGTRGNEQFF.

Many counts were recorded for this clonotype. This chain links TRBV6-1 with TRBJ1-5, with D uncertain. Trimming pared 4 bases from V and 6 bases from J, leaving 13 bases between. The germline CDR1 and CDR2 sequences are MNHNS and SASEGT. There are 14 residues in the CDR3. CDR3 sequence: CASSVSVAGQPQHF. CDR3 nucleotide sequence: TGTGCCAGCAGTGTGAGTGTAGCAGGTCAGCCCCAGCATTTT.

This clonotype was detected many times. V gene TRBV12-3 or TRBV12-4 combines with J gene TRBJ2-1; TRBD2 is a possible D gene (5 bases). V was shortened by 8 bases and J by 3 bases, with 14 bases between the two germline ends. The CDR3 has 14 amino acids. The CDR3 DNA follows: TGTGCCAGCCGAACGCCGGGGTTCTACAATGAGCAGTTCTTC. Residues: CASRTPGFYNEQFF.

The sample holds many counts of this clonotype. The CDR3 reads CASSFSGSSYEQYV. For the CDR3, the DNA is TGTGCCAGCAGTTTTTCGGGGAGCTCCTACGAGCAGTACGTC. The chain recombines TRBV27 with TRBJ2-7, with D perhaps matching TRBD2 (5 bases). Germline-derived CDR1 and CDR2 are MNHEY and SMNVEV (reference sequence). The V and J ends lost 3 bases and 0 bases respectively, with 9 bases between them. The CDR3 spans 14 residues.